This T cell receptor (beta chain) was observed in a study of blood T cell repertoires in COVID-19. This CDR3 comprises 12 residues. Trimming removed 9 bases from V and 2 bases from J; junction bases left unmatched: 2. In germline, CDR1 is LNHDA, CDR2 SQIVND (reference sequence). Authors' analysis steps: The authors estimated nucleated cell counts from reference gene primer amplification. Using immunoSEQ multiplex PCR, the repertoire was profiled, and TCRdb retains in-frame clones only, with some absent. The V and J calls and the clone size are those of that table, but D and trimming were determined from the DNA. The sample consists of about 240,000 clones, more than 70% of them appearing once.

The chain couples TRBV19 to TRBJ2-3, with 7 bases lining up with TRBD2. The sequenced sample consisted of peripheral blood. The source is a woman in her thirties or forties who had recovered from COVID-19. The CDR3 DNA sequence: TGTGCCAGGAGCGGGGTCACAGATACGCAGTATTTT. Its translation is CARSGVTDTQYF.